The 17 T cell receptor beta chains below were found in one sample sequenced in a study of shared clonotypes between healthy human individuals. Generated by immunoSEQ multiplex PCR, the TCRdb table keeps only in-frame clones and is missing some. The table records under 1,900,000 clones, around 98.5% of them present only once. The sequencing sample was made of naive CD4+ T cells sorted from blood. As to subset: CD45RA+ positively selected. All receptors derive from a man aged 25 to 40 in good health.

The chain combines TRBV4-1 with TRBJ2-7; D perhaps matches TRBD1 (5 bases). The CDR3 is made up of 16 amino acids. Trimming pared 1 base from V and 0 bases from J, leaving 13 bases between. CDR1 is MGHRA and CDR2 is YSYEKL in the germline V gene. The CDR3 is CASSQAAQGVSYEQYF. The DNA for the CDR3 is TGCGCCAGCAGCCAAGCCGCCCAGGGTGTCTCCTACGAGCAGTACTTC.

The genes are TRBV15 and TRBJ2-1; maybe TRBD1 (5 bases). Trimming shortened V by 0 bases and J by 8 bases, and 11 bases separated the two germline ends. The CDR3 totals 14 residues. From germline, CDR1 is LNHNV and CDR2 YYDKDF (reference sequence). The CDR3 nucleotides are TGTGCCACCAGCAGAGATAGCAGGGTGCATGAGCAGTTCTTC. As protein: CATSRDSRVHEQFF.

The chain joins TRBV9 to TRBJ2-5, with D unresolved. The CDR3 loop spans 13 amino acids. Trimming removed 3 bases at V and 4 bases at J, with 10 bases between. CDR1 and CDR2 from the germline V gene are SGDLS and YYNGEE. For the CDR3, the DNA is TGTGCCAGCAGCGCGTCTAGAATAGAGACCCAGTACTTC. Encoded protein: CASSASRIETQYF. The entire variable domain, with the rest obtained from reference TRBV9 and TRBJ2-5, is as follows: DSGVTQTPKHLITATGQRVTLRCSPRSGDLSVYWYQQSLDQGLQFLIQYYNGEERAKGNILERFSAQQFPDLHSELNLSSLELGDSALYFCASSASRIETQYFGPGTRLLVL.

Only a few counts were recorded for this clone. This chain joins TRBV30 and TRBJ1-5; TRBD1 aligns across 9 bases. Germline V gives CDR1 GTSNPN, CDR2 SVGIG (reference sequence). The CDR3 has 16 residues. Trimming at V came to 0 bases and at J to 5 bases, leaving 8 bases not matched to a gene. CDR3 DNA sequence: TGTGCCTGGAGTGTTTCTGGACAGGGGTCGGATCAGCCCCAGCATTTT. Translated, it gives CAWSVSGQGSDQPQHF.

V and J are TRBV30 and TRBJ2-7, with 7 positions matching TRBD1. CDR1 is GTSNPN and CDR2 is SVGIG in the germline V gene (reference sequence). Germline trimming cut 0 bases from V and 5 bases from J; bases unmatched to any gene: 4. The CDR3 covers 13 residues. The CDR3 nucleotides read TGTGCCTGGAGTGTCGACAGGGTGGACGAGCAGTACTTC. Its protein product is CAWSVDRVDEQYF.

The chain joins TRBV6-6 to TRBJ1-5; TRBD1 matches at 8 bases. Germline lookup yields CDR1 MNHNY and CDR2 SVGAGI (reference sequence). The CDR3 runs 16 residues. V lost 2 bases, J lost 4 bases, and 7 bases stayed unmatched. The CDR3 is CASSYTPRGHNQPQHF. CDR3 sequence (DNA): TGTGCCAGCAGTTACACCCCCAGGGGGCATAATCAGCCCCAGCATTTT.

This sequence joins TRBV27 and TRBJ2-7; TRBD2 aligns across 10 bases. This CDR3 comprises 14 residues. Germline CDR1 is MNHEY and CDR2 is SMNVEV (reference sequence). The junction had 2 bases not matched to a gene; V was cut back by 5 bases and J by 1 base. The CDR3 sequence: CASSTSGASYEQYF. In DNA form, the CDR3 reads TGTGCCAGCAGTACTAGCGGGGCATCCTACGAGCAGTACTTC.

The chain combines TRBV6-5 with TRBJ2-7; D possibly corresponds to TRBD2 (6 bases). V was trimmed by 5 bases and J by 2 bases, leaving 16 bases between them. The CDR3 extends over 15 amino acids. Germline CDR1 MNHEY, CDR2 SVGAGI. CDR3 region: CASSGQGGRTYEQYF. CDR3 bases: TGTGCCAGCAGTGGACAAGGAGGGAGAACCTACGAGCAGTACTTC.

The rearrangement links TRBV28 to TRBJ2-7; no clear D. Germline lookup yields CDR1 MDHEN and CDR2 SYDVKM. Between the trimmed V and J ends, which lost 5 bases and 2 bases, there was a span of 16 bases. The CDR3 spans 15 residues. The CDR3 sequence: CASSPILGLAYEQYF. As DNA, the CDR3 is TGTGCCAGCAGTCCTATACTGGGCCTTGCCTACGAGCAGTACTTC.

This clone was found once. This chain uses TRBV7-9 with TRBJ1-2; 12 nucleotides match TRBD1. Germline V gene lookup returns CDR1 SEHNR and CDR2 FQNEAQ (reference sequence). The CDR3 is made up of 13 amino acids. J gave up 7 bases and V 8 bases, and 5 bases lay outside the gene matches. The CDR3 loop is CASEGQGAIGYTF. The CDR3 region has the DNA TGTGCCAGCGAGGGACAGGGGGCGATTGGCTACACCTTC.

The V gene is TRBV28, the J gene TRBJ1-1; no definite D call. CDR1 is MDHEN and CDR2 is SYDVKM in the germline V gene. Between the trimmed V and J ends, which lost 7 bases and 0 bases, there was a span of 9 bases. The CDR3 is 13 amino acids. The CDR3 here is CASTSPVNTEAFF. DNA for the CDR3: TGTGCCAGCACTTCCCCGGTGAACACTGAAGCTTTCTTT. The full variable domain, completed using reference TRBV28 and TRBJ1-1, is DVKVTQSSRYLVKRTGEKVFLECVQDMDHENMFWYRQDPGLGLRLIYFSYDVKMKEKGDIPEGYSVSREKKERFSLILESASTNQTSMYLCASTSPVNTEAFFGQGTRLTVV.

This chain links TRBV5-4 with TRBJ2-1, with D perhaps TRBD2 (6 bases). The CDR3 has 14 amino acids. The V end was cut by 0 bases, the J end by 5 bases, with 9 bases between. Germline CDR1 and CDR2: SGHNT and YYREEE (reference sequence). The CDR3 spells CASSLDGGDNEQFF. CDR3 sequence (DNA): TGTGCCAGCAGCTTGGACGGCGGGGACAATGAGCAGTTCTTC.

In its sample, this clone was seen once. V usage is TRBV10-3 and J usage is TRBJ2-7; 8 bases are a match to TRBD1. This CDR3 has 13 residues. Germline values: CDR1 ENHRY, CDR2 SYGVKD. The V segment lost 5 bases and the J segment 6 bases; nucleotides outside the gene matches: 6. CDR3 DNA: TGTGCCATCAGTTGGACAGGGATGTCCGAGCAGTACTTC. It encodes CAISWTGMSEQYF.

The CDR3 bases are TGTGCCAGCAGTTTAGCGGGACTAGAGAACAATGAGCAGTTCTTC. It encodes CASSLAGLENNEQFF. V is TRBV27 and J is TRBJ2-1, with 8 bases matching TRBD2. The CDR3 totals 15 residues. V was pared by 2 bases and J by 5 bases, with 5 bases of the junction left unmatched. Germline CDR1 reads MNHEY; CDR2 reads SMNVEV (reference sequence).

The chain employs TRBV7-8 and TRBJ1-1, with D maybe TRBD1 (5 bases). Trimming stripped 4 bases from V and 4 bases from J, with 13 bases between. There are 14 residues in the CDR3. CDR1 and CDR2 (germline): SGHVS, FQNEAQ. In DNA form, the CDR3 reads TGTGCCAGCAGCTCTTTGGGGGTGGGCACTGAAGCTTTCTTT. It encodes CASSSLGVGTEAFF.

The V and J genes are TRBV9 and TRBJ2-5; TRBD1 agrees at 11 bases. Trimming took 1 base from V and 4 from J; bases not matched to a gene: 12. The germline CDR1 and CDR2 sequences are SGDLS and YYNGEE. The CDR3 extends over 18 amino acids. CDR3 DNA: TGTGCCAGCAGCGTACGCCCAGGACAGGGGGCGTTCGGAGAGACCCAGTACTTC. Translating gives CASSVRPGQGAFGETQYF.

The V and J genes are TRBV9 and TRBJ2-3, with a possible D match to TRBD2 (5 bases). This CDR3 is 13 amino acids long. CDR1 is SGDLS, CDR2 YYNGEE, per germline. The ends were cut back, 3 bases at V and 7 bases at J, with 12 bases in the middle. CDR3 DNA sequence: TGTGCCAGCAGCGGAGGGATAGCCCATACGCAGTATTTT. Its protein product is CASSGGIAHTQYF.